Below are 17 T cell receptor beta chains sequenced from a single sample in a study of T cells in Graves' hyperthyroidism and ophthalmopathy. The CDR3 regions of TCR beta were amplified from RNA transcripts. During a first-round RT-PCR of the TCR CDR3, the HTBI primer set was used. MiXCR, applied by TCRdb to the multiplex PCR reads, yields one record per CDR3 protein. This table has about 420,000 distinct CDR3 sequences, approximately 14% appearing once. The sample comprised blood. All receptors derive from a woman between 18 and 30 years old with Graves' hyperthyroidism.

This rearrangement joins TRBV4-1 to TRBJ2-5; D is ambiguous. The length of the CDR3 is 16 residues. Germline V gives CDR1 MGHRA, CDR2 YSYEKL. V lost 1 base and J lost 0, with 12 bases in between. The CDR3 DNA follows: TGCGCCAGCAGCCAAGTGGAAAGGATGTACCAAGAGACCCAGTACTTC. Its protein product is CASSQVERMYQETQYF.

The sample holds many counts of this clonotype. V is TRBV7-8 and J is TRBJ1-6; 7 nucleotides match TRBD1. The CDR3 sequence is 15 residues long. The germline V gene has CDR1 SGHVS and CDR2 FQNEAQ. Trimming removed 5 bases from V and 6 bases from J; junction bases left unmatched: 7. In nucleotides, the CDR3 is TGTGCCAGCAGCGCGACAGGGTCTCGTAATTCACCCCTCCACTTT. Amino acid sequence: CASSATGSRNSPLHF.

At least ten counts were recorded for this clonotype. The chain recombines TRBV2 with TRBJ2-1; D may be TRBD2 (5 bases). This CDR3 contains 12 residues. CDR1 is SNHLY and CDR2 is FYNNEI in the germline V gene. V lost 2 bases and J 12 bases, leaving 11 bases between the germline ends. CDR3 residues: CASSEPLGTQFF. The CDR3 DNA sequence: TGTGCCAGCAGTGAACCACTAGGAACGCAGTTCTTC.

About this clonotype itself: A read error may explain this, as a much larger clone is one base away. V is TRBV10-3 and J is TRBJ1-2; the match to TRBD1 covers 7 bases. Germline V lookup: CDR1 ENHRY, CDR2 SYGVKD. With V trimmed by 5 bases and J by 12 bases, 9 bases remained unmatched. The CDR3 consists of 12 residues. The CDR3 bases are TGTGCCATCAGTTACTCACAGGGGAACAACACCTTC. The encoded protein is CAISYSQGNNTF.

This clonotype was counted many times. V is TRBV3-1 and J is TRBJ2-5; 10 bases are a match to TRBD1. Germline-derived CDR1 and CDR2 are LGHDT and YNNKEL (reference sequence). The CDR3 contains 15 residues. Trimming at V came to 4 bases and at J to 4 bases, leaving 6 bases not matched to a gene. CDR3 nucleotides: TGTGCCAGCAGCCCTACCGGGACAGGGGCAGAGACCCAGTACTTC. As protein: CASSPTGTGAETQYF.

In this sample, this clonotype turned up many times. The chain uses TRBV28 and TRBJ2-4, with D possibly being TRBD2 (6 bases). CDR1 MDHEN and CDR2 SYDVKM come from the germline V gene. The CDR3 has 15 amino acids. Trimming removed 3 bases at V and 1 base at J, with 10 bases between. The CDR3 spells CASSFFGSAKNIQYF. Written as DNA, the CDR3 is TGTGCCAGCAGTTTCTTCGGGAGCGCCAAAAACATTCAGTACTTC.

At least ten counts were recorded for this clonotype. The chain uses TRBV13 and TRBJ2-5; TRBD1 aligns across 9 bases. Trimming removed 0 bases from V and 4 bases from J; junction bases left unmatched: 9. This CDR3 is built from 17 residues. The germline gives CDR1 PRHDT, CDR2 FYEKMQ (reference sequence). CDR3 DNA sequence: TGTGCCAGCAGCTTAGGGTTGAGCACAGGGGGCCTAGAGACCCAGTACTTC. This translates into CASSLGLSTGGLETQYF.

This chain uses TRBV4-3 with TRBJ2-1; 7 bases fit TRBD2. Germline CDR1 LGHNA, CDR2 YSLEER. The CDR3 runs to 17 residues. The J segment lost 0 bases and the V segment lost 0 bases, leaving 5 bases of the junction unmatched. Here the CDR3 DNA reads TGCGCCAGCAGCCAAGAGCTAGCGGCTAGCTCCTACAATGAGCAGTTCTTC. Translated: CASSQELAASSYNEQFF.

This clonotype appeared many times. This chain connects TRBV12-3 or TRBV12-4 to TRBJ2-5, with D perhaps matching TRBD2 (6 bases). The V gene lost 1 base and the J gene lost 5 bases, with 11 bases spanning the gap. This CDR3 spans 14 amino acids. CDR3 nucleotide sequence: TGTGCCAGCAGTTTAGAAGCGGGTTTGGAGACCCAGTACTTC. Amino acid sequence: CASSLEAGLETQYF.

This clonotype was seen only a few times. The rearrangement links TRBV7-9 to TRBJ1-5; D is ambiguous. Germline-derived CDR1 and CDR2 are SEHNR and FQNEAQ (reference sequence). The length of the CDR3 is 13 residues. V lost 1 base, J lost 7 bases, and 8 bases lay in between. In DNA form, the CDR3 reads TGTGCCAGCAGCTTAGAAAGGGCCCAGCCCCAGCATTTT. Its translation: CASSLERAQPQHF.

This clonotype has a count of ten or more. DNA of the CDR3: TGCAGTGCCAGGGGAGCGGGAGGCCGCACAGATACGCAGTATTTT. Translation: CSARGAGGRTDTQYF. The chain is built from TRBV20-1 and TRBJ2-3; 9 bases line up with TRBD2. CDR1 DFQATT and CDR2 SNEGSKA come from the germline V gene (reference sequence). V lost 6 bases to trimming and J lost 1 base; unmatched junction nucleotides: 8. The CDR3 consists of 15 residues.

V and J are TRBV5-6 and TRBJ2-5; TRBD1 matches at 11 bases. The CDR3 is 15 amino acids. CDR1 SGHDT and CDR2 YYEEEE come from the germline V gene. V lost 3 bases to trimming and J lost 5 bases; unmatched junction nucleotides: 6. In DNA, the CDR3 is TGTGCCAGCAGCTGGGGACAGGGGGTTGGGGAGACCCAGTACTTC. It encodes CASSWGQGVGETQYF. Combining the CDR3 with reference TRBV5-6 and TRBJ2-5 gives the whole variable domain DAGVTQSPTHLIKTRGQQVTLRCSPKSGHDTVSWYQQALGQGPQFIFQYYEEEERQRGNFPDRFSGHQFPNYSSELNVNALLLGDSALYLCASSWGQGVGETQYFGPGTRLLVL.

In its sample, this clonotype was seen many times. V is TRBV7-9 and J is TRBJ2-3; D remains ambiguous. The CDR3 length is 13 residues. V lost 5 bases to trimming and J lost 4 bases, with 10 bases between them. Germline V gene sequence: CDR1 SEHNR, CDR2 FQNEAQ (reference sequence). The CDR3 DNA is TGTGCCAGCAGCCCCACAGAGGCAGATACGCAGTATTTT. Protein product: CASSPTEADTQYF.

The CDR3: CASSGGQLTEAFF. The CDR3 nucleotides are TGTGCCAGCAGCGGGGGACAGCTCACTGAAGCTTTCTTT. The V call is TRBV5-6, the J call TRBJ1-1; 7 nucleotides line up with TRBD1. CDR1 and CDR2 (germline): SGHDT, YYEEEE. The CDR3 totals 13 residues. V was clipped by 4 bases and J by 4 bases; unmatched bases: 4.

This rearrangement joins TRBV6-4 to TRBJ1-5; TRBD1 is a possible D gene (6 bases). The CDR3 is made up of 15 amino acids. Germline assignment: CDR1 MRHNA and CDR2 SNTAGT. Deletions cut 8 bases from V and 1 base from J, with 15 bases between. This CDR3 is CASGGRGRSNQPQHF. The CDR3 nucleotides are TGTGCCAGCGGGGGGCGGGGGCGAAGCAATCAGCCCCAGCATTTT.

Regarding this clonotype: Being one base from a much bigger clone, this may be a read error. The genes are TRBV12-5 and TRBJ2-3, with a possible D match to TRBD2 (5 bases). CDR1 LGHNT and CDR2 FRNRAP come from the germline V gene. This CDR3 has 14 residues. CDR3 residues: CVSGAGEGTDTQYF. CDR3 nucleotide sequence: TGTGTTAGTGGCGCGGGCGAGGGCACAGATACGCAGTATTTT.

The chain couples TRBV20-1 to TRBJ2-1, with TRBD2 matching 7 bases. Trimming removed 4 bases from V and 8 bases from J; junction bases left unmatched: 14. The CDR3 loop spans 15 amino acids. The germline gives CDR1 DFQATT, CDR2 SNEGSKA (reference sequence). In DNA, the CDR3 is TGCAGTGCTAACCTAGGCGGGAGCGCGCCCCATGAGCAGTTCTTC. It translates to CSANLGGSAPHEQFF.